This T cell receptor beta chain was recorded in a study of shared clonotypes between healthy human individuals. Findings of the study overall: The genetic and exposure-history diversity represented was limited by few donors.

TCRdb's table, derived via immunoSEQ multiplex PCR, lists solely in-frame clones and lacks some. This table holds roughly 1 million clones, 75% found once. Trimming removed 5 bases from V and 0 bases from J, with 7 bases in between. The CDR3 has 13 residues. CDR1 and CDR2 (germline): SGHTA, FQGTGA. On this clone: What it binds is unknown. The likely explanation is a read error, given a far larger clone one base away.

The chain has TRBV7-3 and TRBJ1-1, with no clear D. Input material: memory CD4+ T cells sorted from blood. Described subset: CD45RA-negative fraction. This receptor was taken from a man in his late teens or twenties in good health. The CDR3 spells CASSRTVNTEAFF. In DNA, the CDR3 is TGTGCCAGCAGCCGGACGGTGAACACTGAAGCTTTCTTT. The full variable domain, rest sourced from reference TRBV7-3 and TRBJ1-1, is GAGVSQTPSNKVTEKGKYVELRCDPISGHTALYWYRQSLGQGPEFLIYFQGTGAADDSGLPNDRFFAVRPEGSVSTLKIQRTERGDSAVYLCASSRTVNTEAFFGQGTRLTVV.